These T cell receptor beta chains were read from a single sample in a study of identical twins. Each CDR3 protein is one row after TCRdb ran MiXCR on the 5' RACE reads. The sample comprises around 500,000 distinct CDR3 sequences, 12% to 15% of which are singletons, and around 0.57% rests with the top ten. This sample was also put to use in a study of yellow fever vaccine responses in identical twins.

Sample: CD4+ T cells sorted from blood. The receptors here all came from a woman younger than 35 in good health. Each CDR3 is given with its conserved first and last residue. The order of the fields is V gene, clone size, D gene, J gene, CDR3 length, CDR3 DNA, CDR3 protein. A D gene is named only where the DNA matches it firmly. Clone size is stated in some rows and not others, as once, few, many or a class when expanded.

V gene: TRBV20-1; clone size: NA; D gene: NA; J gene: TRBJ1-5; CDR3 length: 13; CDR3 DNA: TGCAGTGCCAGAGAGTGGAGCAATCAGCCCCAGCATTTT; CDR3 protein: CSAREWSNQPQHF
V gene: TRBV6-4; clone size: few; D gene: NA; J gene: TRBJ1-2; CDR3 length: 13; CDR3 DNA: TGTGCCAGCAGGGGACAAAATAACTATGGCTACACCTTC; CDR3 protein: CASRGQNNYGYTF
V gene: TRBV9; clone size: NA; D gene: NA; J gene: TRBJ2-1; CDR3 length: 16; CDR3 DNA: TGTGCCAGCAGCGGCCCGGGTGGAGTAAACTACAATGAGCAGTTCTTC; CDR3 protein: CASSGPGGVNYNEQFF
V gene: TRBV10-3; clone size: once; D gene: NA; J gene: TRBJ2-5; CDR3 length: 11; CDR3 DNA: TGTGCCACCGGAGTGGCAGAGACCCAGTACTTC; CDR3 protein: CATGVAETQYF
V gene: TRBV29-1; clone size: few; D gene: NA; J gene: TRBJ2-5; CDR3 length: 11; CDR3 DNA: TGCAGCGTTGATAGTGGAGAGACCCAGTACTTC; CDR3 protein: CSVDSGETQYF
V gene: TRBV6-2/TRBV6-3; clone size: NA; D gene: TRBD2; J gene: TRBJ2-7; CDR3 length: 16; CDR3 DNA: TGTGCCAGCAGTAGACGCCCGGGACTAGAGCGGTACGAGCAGTACTTC; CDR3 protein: CASSRRPGLERYEQYF
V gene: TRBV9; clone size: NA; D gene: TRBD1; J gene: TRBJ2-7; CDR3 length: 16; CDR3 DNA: TGTGCCAGCAGCGTTTCCTGGGACAGGGGGTTCTATGAGCAGTACTTC; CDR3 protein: CASSVSWDRGFYEQYF
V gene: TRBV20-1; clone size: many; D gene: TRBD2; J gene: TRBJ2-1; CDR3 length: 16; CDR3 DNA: TGCAGTGCTACCCTCAGCGGGGGGGCAAACTACAATGAGCAGTTCTTC; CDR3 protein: CSATLSGGANYNEQFF
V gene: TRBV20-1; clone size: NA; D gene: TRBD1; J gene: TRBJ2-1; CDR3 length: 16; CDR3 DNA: TGCAGTGCTAACCCAACCGGGACAGGGGGTTACAATGAGCAGTTCTTC; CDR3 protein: CSANPTGTGGYNEQFF
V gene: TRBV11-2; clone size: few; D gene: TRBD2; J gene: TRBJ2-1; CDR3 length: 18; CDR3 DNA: TGTGCCAGCAGCTACCGTCCCGGGACTAGCGGGGGGGCCAATGAGCAGTTCTTC; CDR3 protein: CASSYRPGTSGGANEQFF
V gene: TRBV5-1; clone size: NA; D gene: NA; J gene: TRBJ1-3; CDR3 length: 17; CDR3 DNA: TGCGCCAGCAGCTTGGGTGGACGCATCTCTTCTGGAAACACCATATATTTT; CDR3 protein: CASSLGGRISSGNTIYF
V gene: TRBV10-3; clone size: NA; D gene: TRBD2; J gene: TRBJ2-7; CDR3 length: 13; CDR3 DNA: TGTGCCATCCGCGAGCGGGAGTACCACGAGCAGTACTTC; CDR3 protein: CAIREREYHEQYF
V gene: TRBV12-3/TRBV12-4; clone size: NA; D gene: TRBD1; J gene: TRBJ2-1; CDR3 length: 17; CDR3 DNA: TGTGCCAGCAGTCCTGCCCTCGGGACAGGGGGCCACAATGAGCAGTTCTTC; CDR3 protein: CASSPALGTGGHNEQFF
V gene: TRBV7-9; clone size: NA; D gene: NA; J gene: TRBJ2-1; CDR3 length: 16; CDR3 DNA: TGTGCCAGCAGCTTAGAGCGCGGAGCAACCTACAATGAGCAGTTCTTC; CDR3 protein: CASSLERGATYNEQFF
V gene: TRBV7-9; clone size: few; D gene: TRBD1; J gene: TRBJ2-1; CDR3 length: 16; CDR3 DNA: TGTGCCAGCAGCTTTTTTCCGGGACAGCCCTACAATGAGCAGTTCTTC; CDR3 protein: CASSFFPGQPYNEQFF
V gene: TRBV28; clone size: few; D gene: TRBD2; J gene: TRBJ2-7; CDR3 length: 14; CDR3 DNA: TGTGCCAGCAGAACTAGCGGGTTTACCTACGAGCAGTACTTC; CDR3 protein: CASRTSGFTYEQYF
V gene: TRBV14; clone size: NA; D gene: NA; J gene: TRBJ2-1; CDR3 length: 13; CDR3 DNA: TGTGCCAGCAGCCAAGAAGTCGGTAATGAGCAGTTCTTC; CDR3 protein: CASSQEVGNEQFF
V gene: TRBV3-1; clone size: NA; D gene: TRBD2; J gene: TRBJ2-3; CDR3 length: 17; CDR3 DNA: TGTGCCAGCAGCCAAGATGGCGCGGGGGGGCCTACAGATACGCAGTATTTT; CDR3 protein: CASSQDGAGGPTDTQYF
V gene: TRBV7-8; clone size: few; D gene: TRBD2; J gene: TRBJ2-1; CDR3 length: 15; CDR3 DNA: TGTGCCAGCAGGGCTCTAGCGGGGTTGTACAATGAGCAGTTCTTC; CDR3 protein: CASRALAGLYNEQFF
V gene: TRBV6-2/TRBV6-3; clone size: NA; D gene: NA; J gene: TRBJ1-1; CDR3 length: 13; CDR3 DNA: TGTGCCAGCAGAGACACAGCGAACACTGAAGCTTTCTTT; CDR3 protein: CASRDTANTEAFF
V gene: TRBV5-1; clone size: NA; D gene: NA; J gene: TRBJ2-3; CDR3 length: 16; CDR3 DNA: TGCGCCAGCAGCTTGGTGAGGCAGGGTGGCACAGATACGCAGTATTTT; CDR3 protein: CASSLVRQGGTDTQYF
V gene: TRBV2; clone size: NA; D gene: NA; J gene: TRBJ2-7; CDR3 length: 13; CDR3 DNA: TGTGCCAGCAGTGTCGTAGGGTCCGGCGAGCAGTACTTC; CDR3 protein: CASSVVGSGEQYF
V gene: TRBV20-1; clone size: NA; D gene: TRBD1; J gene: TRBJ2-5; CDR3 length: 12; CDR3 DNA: TGCAGTAGTTACAGGGGGCAAGAGACCCAGTACTTC; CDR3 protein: CSSYRGQETQYF
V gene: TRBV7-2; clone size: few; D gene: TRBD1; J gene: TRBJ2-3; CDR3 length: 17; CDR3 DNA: TGTGCCAGCAGCCGCATAAAACCGGGACAGAACACAGATACGCAGTATTTT; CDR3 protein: CASSRIKPGQNTDTQYF
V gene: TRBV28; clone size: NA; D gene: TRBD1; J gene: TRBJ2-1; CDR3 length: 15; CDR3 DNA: TGTGCCAGCAGTTTTCTCGACAGGGACTACAATGAGCAGTTCTTC; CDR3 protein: CASSFLDRDYNEQFF
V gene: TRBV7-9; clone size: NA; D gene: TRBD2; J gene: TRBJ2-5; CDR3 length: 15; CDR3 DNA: TGTGCCAGCAGCCGGACTAGCGGGGGGATCGAGACCCAGTACTTC; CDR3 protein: CASSRTSGGIETQYF
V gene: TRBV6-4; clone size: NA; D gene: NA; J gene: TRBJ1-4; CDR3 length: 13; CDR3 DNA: TGTGCCAGCTCTGAAGGGGGAAGCGAAAAACTGTTTTTT; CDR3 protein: CASSEGGSEKLFF
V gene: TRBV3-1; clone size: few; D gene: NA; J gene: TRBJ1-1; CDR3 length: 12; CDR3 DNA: TGTGCCAGCAGCCAAGAGTACACTGAAGCTTTCTTT; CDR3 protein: CASSQEYTEAFF
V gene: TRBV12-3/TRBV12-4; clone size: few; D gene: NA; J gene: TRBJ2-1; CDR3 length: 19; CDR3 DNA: TGTGCCTGCAGTTTAAGGTCAGCGGGCCTGAGGCCATTGTACAATGAGCAGTTCTTC; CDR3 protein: CACSLRSAGLRPLYNEQFF
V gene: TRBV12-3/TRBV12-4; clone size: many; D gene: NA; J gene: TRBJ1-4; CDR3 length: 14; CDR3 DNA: TGTGCCAGCAGCCGACTTTTAGGATCTGAAAAACTGTTTTTT; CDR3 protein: CASSRLLGSEKLFF